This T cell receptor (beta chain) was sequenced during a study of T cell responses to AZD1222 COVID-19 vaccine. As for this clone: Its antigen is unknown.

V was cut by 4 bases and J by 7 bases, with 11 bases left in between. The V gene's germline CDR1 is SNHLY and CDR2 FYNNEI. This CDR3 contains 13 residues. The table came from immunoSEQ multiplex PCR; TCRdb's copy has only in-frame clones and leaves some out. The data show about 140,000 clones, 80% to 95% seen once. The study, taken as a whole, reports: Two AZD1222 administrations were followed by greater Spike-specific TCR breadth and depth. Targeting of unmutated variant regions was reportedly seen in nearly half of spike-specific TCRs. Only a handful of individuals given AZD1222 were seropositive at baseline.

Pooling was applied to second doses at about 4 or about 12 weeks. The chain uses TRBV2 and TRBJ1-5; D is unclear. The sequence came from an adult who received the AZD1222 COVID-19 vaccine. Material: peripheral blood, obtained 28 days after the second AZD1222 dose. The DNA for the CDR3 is TGTGCCAGCAGTGTGGGCGGTAACCAGCCCCAGCATTTT. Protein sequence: CASSVGGNQPQHF.